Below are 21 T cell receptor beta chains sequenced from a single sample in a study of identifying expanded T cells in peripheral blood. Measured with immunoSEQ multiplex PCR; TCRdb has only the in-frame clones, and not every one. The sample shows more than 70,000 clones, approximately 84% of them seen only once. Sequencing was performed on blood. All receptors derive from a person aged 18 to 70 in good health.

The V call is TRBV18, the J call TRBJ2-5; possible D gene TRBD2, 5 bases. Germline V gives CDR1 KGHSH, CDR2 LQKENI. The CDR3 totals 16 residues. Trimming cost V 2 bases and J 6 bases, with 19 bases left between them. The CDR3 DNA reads TGTGCCAGCTCACCAGAGGGCAGCCGGGGTATGAAGACCCAGTACTTC. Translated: CASSPEGSRGMKTQYF.

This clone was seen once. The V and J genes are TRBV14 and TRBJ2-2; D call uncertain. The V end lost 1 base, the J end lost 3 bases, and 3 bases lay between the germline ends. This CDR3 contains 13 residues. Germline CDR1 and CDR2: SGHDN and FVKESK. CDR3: CASSQVYTGELFF. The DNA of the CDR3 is TGTGCCAGCAGCCAAGTTTACACCGGGGAGCTGTTTTTT.

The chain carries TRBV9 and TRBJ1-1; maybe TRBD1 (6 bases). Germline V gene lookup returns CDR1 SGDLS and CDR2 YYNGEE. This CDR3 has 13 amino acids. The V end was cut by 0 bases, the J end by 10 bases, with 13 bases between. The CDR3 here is CASSVGYRERAFF. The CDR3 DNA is TGTGCCAGCAGCGTAGGATACAGGGAGAGAGCTTTCTTT.

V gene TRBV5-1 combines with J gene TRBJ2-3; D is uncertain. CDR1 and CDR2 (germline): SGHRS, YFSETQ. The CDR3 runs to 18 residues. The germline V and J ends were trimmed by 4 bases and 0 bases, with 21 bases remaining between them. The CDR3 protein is CASSQGSTGPESTDTQYF. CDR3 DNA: TGCGCCAGCAGCCAAGGTTCCACTGGGCCAGAGAGCACAGATACGCAGTATTTT.

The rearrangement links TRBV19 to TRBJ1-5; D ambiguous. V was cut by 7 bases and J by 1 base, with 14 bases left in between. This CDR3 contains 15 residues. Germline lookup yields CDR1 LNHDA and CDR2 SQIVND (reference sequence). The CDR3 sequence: CASTPGSYSNQPQHF. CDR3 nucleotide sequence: TGTGCCAGTACCCCCGGGAGCTACAGCAATCAGCCCCAGCATTTT.

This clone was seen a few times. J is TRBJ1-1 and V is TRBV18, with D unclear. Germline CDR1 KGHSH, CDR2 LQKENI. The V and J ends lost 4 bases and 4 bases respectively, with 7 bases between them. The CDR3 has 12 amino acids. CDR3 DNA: TGTGCCAGCTCACAACGTCTCACTGAAGCTTTCTTT. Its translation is CASSQRLTEAFF.

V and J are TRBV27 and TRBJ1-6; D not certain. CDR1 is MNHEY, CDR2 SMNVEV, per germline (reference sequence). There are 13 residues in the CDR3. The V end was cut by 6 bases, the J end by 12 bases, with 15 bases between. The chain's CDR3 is CASSPRTPGPLHF. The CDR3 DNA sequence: TGTGCCAGCAGCCCGAGGACCCCTGGACCCCTCCACTTT.

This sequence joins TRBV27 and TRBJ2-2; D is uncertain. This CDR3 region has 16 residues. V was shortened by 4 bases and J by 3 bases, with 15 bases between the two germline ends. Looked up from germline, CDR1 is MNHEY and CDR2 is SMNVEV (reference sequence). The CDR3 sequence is CASSSRQQWDTGELFF. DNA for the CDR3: TGTGCCAGCAGTTCCCGTCAGCAATGGGACACCGGGGAGCTGTTTTTT.

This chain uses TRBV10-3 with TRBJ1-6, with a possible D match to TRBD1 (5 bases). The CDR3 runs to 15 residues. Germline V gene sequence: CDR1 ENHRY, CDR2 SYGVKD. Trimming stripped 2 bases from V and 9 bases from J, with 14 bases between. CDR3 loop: CAISEAHLGGSPLHF. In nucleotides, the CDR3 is TGTGCCATCAGTGAGGCGCATCTCGGGGGTTCACCCCTCCACTTT.

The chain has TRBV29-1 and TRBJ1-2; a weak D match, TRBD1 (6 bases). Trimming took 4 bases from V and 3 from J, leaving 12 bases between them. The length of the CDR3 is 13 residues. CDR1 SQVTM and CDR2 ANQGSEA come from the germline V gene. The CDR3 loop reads CSVVRGDDYGYTF. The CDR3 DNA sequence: TGCAGCGTTGTCAGGGGCGACGACTATGGCTACACCTTC.

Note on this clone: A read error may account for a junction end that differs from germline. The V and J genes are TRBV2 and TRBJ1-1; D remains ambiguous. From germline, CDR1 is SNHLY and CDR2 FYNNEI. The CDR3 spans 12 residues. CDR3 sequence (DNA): TGTGCCAGCAGTGATTTGTCGCGACGAGTTCTTTTT. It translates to CASSDLSRRVLF.

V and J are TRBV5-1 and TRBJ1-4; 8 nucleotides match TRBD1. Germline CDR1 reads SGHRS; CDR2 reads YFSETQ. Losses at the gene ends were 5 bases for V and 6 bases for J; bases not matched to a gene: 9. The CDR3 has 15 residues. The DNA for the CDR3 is TGCGCCAGCAGGGCTCAGGGGGCCAGTTATGAAAAACTGTTTTTT. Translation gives CASRAQGASYEKLFF.

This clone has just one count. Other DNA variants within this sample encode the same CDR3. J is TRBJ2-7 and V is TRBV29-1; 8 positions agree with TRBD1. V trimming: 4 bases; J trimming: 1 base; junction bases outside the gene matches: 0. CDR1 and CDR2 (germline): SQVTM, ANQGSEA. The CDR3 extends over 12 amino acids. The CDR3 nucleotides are TGCAGCGTTGGACAGGGGTCCTACGAGCAGTACTTC. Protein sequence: CSVGQGSYEQYF.

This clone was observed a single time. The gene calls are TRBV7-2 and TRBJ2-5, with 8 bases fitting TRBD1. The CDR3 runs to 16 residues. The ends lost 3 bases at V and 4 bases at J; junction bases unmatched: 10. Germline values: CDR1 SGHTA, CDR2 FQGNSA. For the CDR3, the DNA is TGTGCCAGCAGCTTCACCCCCAGGGGGCTAGGAGAGACCCAGTACTTC. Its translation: CASSFTPRGLGETQYF.

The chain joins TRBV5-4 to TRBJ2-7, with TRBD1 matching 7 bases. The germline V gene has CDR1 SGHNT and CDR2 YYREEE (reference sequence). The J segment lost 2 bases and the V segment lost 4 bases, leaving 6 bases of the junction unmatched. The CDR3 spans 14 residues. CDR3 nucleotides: TGTGCCAGCAGCCCTGCCGGGACAGCCTACGAGCAGTACTTC. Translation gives CASSPAGTAYEQYF.

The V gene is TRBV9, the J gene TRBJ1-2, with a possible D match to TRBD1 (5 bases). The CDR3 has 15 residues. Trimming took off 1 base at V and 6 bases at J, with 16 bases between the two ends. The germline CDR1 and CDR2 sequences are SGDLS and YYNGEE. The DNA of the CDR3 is TGTGCCAGCAGCGTACCCGGGTCGGGGACGGATGGCTACACCTTC. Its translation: CASSVPGSGTDGYTF.

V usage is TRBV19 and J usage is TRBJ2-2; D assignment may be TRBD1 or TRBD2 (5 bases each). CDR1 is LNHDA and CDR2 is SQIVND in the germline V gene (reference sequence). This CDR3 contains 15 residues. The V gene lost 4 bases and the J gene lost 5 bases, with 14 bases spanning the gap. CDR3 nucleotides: TGTGCCAGTAGTACCGGGACCCCGGGTACCGGGGAGCTGTTTTTT. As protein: CASSTGTPGTGELFF.

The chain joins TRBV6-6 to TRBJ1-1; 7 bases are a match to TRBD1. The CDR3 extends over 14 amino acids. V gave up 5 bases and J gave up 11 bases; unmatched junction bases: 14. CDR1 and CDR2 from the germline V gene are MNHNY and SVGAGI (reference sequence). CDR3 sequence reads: CASSTTGQGSLAFF. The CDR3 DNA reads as TGTGCCAGCAGTACGACAGGGCAGGGTAGTTTGGCTTTCTTT.

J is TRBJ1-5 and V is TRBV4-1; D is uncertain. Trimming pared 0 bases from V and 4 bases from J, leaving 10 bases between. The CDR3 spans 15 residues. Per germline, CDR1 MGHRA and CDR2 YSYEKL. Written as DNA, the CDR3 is TGCGCCAGCAGCCAAGAAGGCCTGGCTAATCAGCCCCAGCATTTT. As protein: CASSQEGLANQPQHF.

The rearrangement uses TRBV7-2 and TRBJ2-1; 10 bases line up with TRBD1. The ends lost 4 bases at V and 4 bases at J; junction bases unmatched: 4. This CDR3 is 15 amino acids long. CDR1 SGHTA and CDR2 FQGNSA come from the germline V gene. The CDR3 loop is CASSSPGQGYNEQFF. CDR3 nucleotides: TGTGCCAGCAGCTCTCCGGGACAGGGGTACAATGAGCAGTTCTTC. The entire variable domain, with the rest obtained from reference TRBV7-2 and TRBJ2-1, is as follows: GAGVSQSPSNKVTEKGKDVELRCDPISGHTALYWYRQSLGQGLEFLIYFQGNSAPDKSGLPSDRFSAERTGGSVSTLTIQRTQQEDSAVYLCASSSPGQGYNEQFFGPGTRLTVL.

Here the CDR3 DNA reads TGTGCCAGCAGCTTGGGGCAGGTAGGCACAGATACGCAGTATTTT. As protein: CASSLGQVGTDTQYF. V is TRBV5-6 and J is TRBJ2-3; D gene uncertain. Trimming cost V 0 bases and J 1 base, with 9 bases left between them. CDR1 SGHDT and CDR2 YYEEEE come from the germline V gene. There are 15 residues in the CDR3.